Listed below are T cell receptor beta chains from one sample, sequenced in a study of shared clonotypes between healthy human individuals. Produced via immunoSEQ multiplex PCR; TCRdb's table is partial and in-frame only. The sample comprises almost 700,000 clones, roughly 94% of which are singletons, and approximately 25% rests with the top ten. Specimen: naive CD8+ T cells sorted from blood. The receptors come from a young man in good health. Each CDR3 is given without its conserved first and last residue. D genes are given only for firm matches.

D: TRBD1
V: TRBV18
J: TRBJ2-1
CDR3: ASSATGSYNEQF

D: -
V: TRBV19
J: TRBJ2-1
CDR3: ASKAANYNEQF

D: -
V: TRBV7-9
J: TRBJ1-5
CDR3: ASSLGRGGISNQPQH

D: -
V: TRBV2
J: TRBJ2-5
CDR3: ASSVEGVGETQY

D: -
V: TRBV6-1
J: TRBJ1-5
CDR3: ASSEGTGGRGPQH

D: -
V: TRBV15
J: TRBJ2-7
CDR3: ATSRDQEDYEQY

D: TRBD2
V: TRBV14
J: TRBJ2-1
CDR3: ASSQEGGTSLLYNEQF

D: -
V: TRBV11-2
J: TRBJ1-1
CDR3: ASSLDQRYTEAF

D: -
V: TRBV7-9
J: TRBJ2-1
CDR3: ASSFLPEGPYNEQF

D: -
V: TRBV9
J: TRBJ2-1
CDR3: ASSRGGWNEQF

D: TRBD2
V: TRBV4-3
J: TRBJ2-7
CDR3: ASSQGAGVSYEQY

D: TRBD1
V: TRBV5-6
J: TRBJ1-1
CDR3: ASSLDRGLAEAF

D: TRBD1
V: TRBV15
J: TRBJ2-7
CDR3: ATSLGQGGYEQY

D: -
V: TRBV15
J: TRBJ2-7
CDR3: ATSRELGQDEQY

D: TRBD2
V: TRBV29-1
J: TRBJ2-1
CDR3: SVESGDSYNEQF

D: -
V: TRBV10-3
J: TRBJ2-1
CDR3: AIRWTDPGNEQF

D: -
V: TRBV7-9
J: TRBJ1-1
CDR3: ASIPGGARRAF

D: TRBD2
V: TRBV27
J: TRBJ2-1
CDR3: ASPGGGANEQF

D: TRBD1
V: TRBV29-1
J: TRBJ2-4
CDR3: SVKRLGQELIQY

D: -
V: TRBV29-1
J: TRBJ1-5
CDR3: SVQGGSSQPQH

D: TRBD1
V: TRBV7-9
J: TRBJ1-1
CDR3: ASSLPGQPDEAF

D: -
V: TRBV4-1
J: TRBJ1-3
CDR3: ASSQVTSGNTIY

D: -
V: TRBV15
J: TRBJ1-4
CDR3: ATSRDSEGSKLF

D: -
V: TRBV7-9
J: TRBJ2-5
CDR3: ASWGGRTQETQY

D: -
V: TRBV29-1
J: TRBJ2-1
CDR3: SVGADREQF

D: -
V: TRBV10-2
J: TRBJ2-7
CDR3: ASMGGPYEQY

D: TRBD1
V: TRBV19
J: TRBJ2-7
CDR3: ASSSRTGGLFYEQY

D: -
V: TRBV4-3
J: TRBJ1-5
CDR3: ASSQEARDDQPQH

D: -
V: TRBV28
J: TRBJ1-2
CDR3: ASLGLRNYGYT

D: TRBD1
V: TRBV13
J: TRBJ2-7
CDR3: ASSPPDRGYEQY

D: TRBD2
V: TRBV2
J: TRBJ2-7
CDR3: ASGRGYEQY

D: TRBD2
V: TRBV5-4
J: TRBJ2-7
CDR3: ASSLRLAPSYEQY

D: -
V: TRBV10-3
J: TRBJ2-1
CDR3: AISESQGRSIYNEQF

D: TRBD2
V: TRBV7-6
J: TRBJ2-3
CDR3: ASSPLAGVADTQY

D: TRBD2
V: TRBV2
J: TRBJ2-6
CDR3: AGLGRREGIGANVLT

D: -
V: TRBV9
J: TRBJ2-2
CDR3: ASSEGKGAMINTGELF

D: -
V: TRBV16
J: TRBJ1-4
CDR3: ASSHPGRGEKLF

D: TRBD2
V: TRBV19
J: TRBJ2-1
CDR3: ASSTRTSGRYNEQF

D: -
V: TRBV11-2
J: TRBJ1-1
CDR3: ASSLKYTEAF

D: TRBD2
V: TRBV7-9
J: TRBJ2-2
CDR3: ASSSLAEFTGELF

D: -
V: TRBV7-9
J: TRBJ1-1
CDR3: ASIPRDGGHTEAF

D: TRBD1
V: TRBV15
J: TRBJ1-4
CDR3: ATSRRDRGHEKLF

D: TRBD2
V: TRBV29-1
J: TRBJ2-7
CDR3: SVGLAVYEQY